The present T cell receptor (beta chain) was sequenced within a study of T cell responses to AZD1222 COVID-19 vaccine. Overall study context: Timing groups of about 4 and about 12 weeks for second doses were pooled.

As regards this clone: Its antigen is not identified.

Study-wide results and limits: Unmutated variant regions are reportedly the target of nearly half of TCRs that are spike-specific. Most donors were white British and more were female, and clonal diversity was possibly underestimated.

Using immunoSEQ multiplex PCR, the repertoire was profiled, and TCRdb retains in-frame clones only, with some absent. The sample lists some 170,000 clones; around 90% were seen once. Germline V CDR1 and CDR2: SGHRS, YFSETQ. The CDR3 loop spans 14 amino acids. Trimming took 0 bases from V and 0 from J, leaving 4 bases between them. V usage is TRBV5-1 and J usage is TRBJ1-3; D remains ambiguous. The material was peripheral blood, obtained on day 0 of AZD1222 vaccination. This receptor was taken from an adult in good health. CDR3 in amino acids: CASSLGFSGNTIYF. In DNA, the CDR3 is TGCGCCAGCAGCTTGGGGTTCTCTGGAAACACCATATATTTT.